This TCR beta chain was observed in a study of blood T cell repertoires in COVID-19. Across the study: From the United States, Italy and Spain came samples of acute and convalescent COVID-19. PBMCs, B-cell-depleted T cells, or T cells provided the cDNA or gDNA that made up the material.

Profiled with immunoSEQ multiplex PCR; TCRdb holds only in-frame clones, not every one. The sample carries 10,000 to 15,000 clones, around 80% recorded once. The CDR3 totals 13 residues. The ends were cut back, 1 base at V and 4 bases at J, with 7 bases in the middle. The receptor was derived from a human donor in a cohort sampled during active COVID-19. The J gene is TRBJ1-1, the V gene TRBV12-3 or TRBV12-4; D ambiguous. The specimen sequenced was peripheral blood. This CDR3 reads CASSLGPGTEAFF. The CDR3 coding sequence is TGTGCCAGCAGTTTAGGTCCAGGCACTGAAGCTTTCTTT.